Below, 16 T cell receptor beta chains from the same sample are listed, as sequenced in a study of cytomegalovirus exposure and HLA in healthy donors. The PCR ran on 60 Vbeta and 13 Jbeta primers. Assay used: immunoSEQ multiplex PCR; TCRdb lists only in-frame clones, some missing. The sample holds 90,000 to 150,000 clones, around 76% seen once. Sequenced: PBMCs. The source is a man aged 50 to 59 in good health and CMV-seropositive.

V usage is TRBV2 and J usage is TRBJ2-7, with 11 bases fitting TRBD2. J gave up 1 base and V 8 bases, and 1 base lay outside the gene matches. The CDR3 length is 13 residues. The germline V gene has CDR1 SNHLY and CDR2 FYNNEI. The CDR3 nucleotides are TGTGCCAGCCTAGCGGGGGGTTCCTACGAGCAGTACTTC. Its translation is CASLAGGSYEQYF.

CDR3 bases: TGTGCCAGCAGAGACAGGGGTCTAACCTACGAGCAGTACTTC. Translating it yields CASRDRGLTYEQYF. The gene calls are TRBV6-6 and TRBJ2-7; 8 bases agree with TRBD1. The CDR3 spans 14 residues. J gave up 2 bases and V 6 bases, and 6 bases lay outside the gene matches. Germline V gene data show CDR1 as MNHNY and CDR2 as SVGAGI (reference sequence).

This chain joins TRBV10-1 and TRBJ2-7, with D perhaps matching TRBD1 (6 bases). V gave up 5 bases and J gave up 6 bases, with 11 bases separating them. This CDR3 has 12 residues. The germline V gene encodes CDR1 WNHNN and CDR2 SYGVQD (reference sequence). CDR3 nucleotide sequence: TGCGCCAGCAGTTTGGTCAGGGGCGAGCAGTACTTC. Protein sequence: CASSLVRGEQYF.

The chain employs TRBV4-3 and TRBJ2-1; D is ambiguous. V lost 0 bases, J lost 0 bases, and 15 bases lay in between. Germline V gene sequence: CDR1 LGHNA, CDR2 YSLEER. This CDR3 has 18 amino acids. CDR3 region: CASSQELDFLSSYNEQFF. In DNA form, the CDR3 reads TGCGCCAGCAGCCAAGAGTTAGACTTCTTAAGCTCCTACAATGAGCAGTTCTTC.

This sequence joins TRBV28 and TRBJ1-3; tentatively, D is TRBD1 (6 bases). This CDR3 contains 13 residues. Trimming removed 6 bases from V and 2 bases from J, with 8 bases in between. The V gene's germline CDR1 is MDHEN and CDR2 SYDVKM. This CDR3 is CASRSGAGNTIYF. Here the CDR3 DNA reads TGTGCCAGCAGGTCAGGGGCTGGAAACACCATATATTTT.

J is TRBJ2-2 and V is TRBV18, with 8 bases that match TRBD1. The CDR3 totals 16 residues. Unmatched junction bases numbered 4, after V lost 0 bases and J lost 4 bases. CDR1 KGHSH and CDR2 LQKENI come from the germline V gene. The CDR3 DNA is TGTGCCAGCTCACCACCGTGGACAGGGATCACCGGGGAGCTGTTTTTT. Amino acids: CASSPPWTGITGELFF. Complete variable domain (other parts from reference TRBV18 and TRBJ2-2): NAGVMQNPRHLVRRRGQEARLRCSPMKGHSHVYWYRQLPEEGLKFMVYLQKENIIDESGMPKERFSAEFPKEGPSILRIQQVVRGDSAAYFCASSPPWTGITGELFFGEGSRLTVL.

The genes are TRBV5-6 and TRBJ2-3; 14 bases line up with TRBD2. Germline CDR1 and CDR2: SGHDT and YYEEEE. The J segment lost 8 bases and the V segment lost 0 bases, leaving 5 bases of the junction unmatched. CDR3 length equals 16 residues. Here the CDR3 DNA reads TGTGCCAGCAGCTTGGTCGGGACTAGCGGGAGTATTACGCAGTATTTT. It is translated as CASSLVGTSGSITQYF.

The chain employs TRBV6-5 and TRBJ2-3; D perhaps matches TRBD2 (5 bases). V lost 0 bases, J lost 0 bases, and 7 bases lay in between. The CDR3 runs to 15 residues. Per germline, CDR1 MNHEY and CDR2 SVGAGI. Here the CDR3 reads CASSYSRASTDTQYF. In DNA, the CDR3 is TGTGCCAGCAGTTACTCGAGGGCTAGCACAGATACGCAGTATTTT.

J is TRBJ2-7 and V is TRBV9; 10 positions match TRBD2. V shed 2 bases, J shed 3 bases, and the junction held 5 bases outside the gene matches. The CDR3 is made up of 15 amino acids. CDR1 SGDLS and CDR2 YYNGEE come from the germline V gene. CDR3: CASSVRTSGLYEQYF. The CDR3 DNA is TGTGCCAGCAGCGTCCGGACTAGCGGACTCTACGAGCAGTACTTC.

This clone was counted a single time. The rearrangement joins TRBV13 to TRBJ2-3, with D possibly being TRBD2 (7 bases). The V gene lost 5 bases and the J gene lost 1 base, with 16 bases spanning the gap. CDR3 length: 16 residues. From germline, CDR1 is PRHDT and CDR2 FYEKMQ (reference sequence). The CDR3 region is CASSPLGGGGTDTQYF. Here the CDR3 DNA reads TGTGCCAGCAGCCCCCTGGGAGGGGGAGGCACAGATACGCAGTATTTT. The complete variable domain, with remaining parts taken from reference TRBV13 and TRBJ2-3, reads AAGVIQSPRHLIKEKRETATLKCYPIPRHDTVYWYQQGPGQDPQFLISFYEKMQSDKGSIPDRFSAQQFSDYHSELNMSSLELGDSALYFCASSPLGGGGTDTQYFGPGTRLTVL.

The V and J genes are TRBV5-1 and TRBJ2-7, with 9 bases fitting TRBD2. Germline V gene lookup returns CDR1 SGHRS and CDR2 YFSETQ. CDR3 length: 15 residues. Losses at the gene ends were 0 bases for V and 3 bases for J; bases not matched to a gene: 4. CDR3 coding DNA: TGCGCCAGCAGCTTGGGTAGCGGGGGCGTCTACGAGCAGTACTTC. As protein: CASSLGSGGVYEQYF. Together with reference TRBV5-1 and TRBJ2-7, the CDR3 gives the full variable domain: KAGVTQTPRYLIKTRGQQVTLSCSPISGHRSVSWYQQTPGQGLQFLFEYFSETQRNKGNFPGRFSGRQFSNSRSEMNVSTLELGDSALYLCASSLGSGGVYEQYFGPGTRLTVT.

The rearrangement joins TRBV10-3 to TRBJ1-1, with 8 bases aligning to TRBD1. This CDR3 spans 14 amino acids. Trimming removed 5 bases from V and 1 base from J; junction bases left unmatched: 3. The V gene's germline CDR1 is ENHRY and CDR2 SYGVKD. The CDR3 DNA reads TGTGCCATCAGTTTTGGACAGGGGAACACTGAAGCTTTCTTT. Encoded protein: CAISFGQGNTEAFF.

Details on this clone: The junction shows a germline mismatch at one end, possibly a read error. J is TRBJ2-1 and V is TRBV5-1; TRBD1 might be the D (6 bases). The germline CDR1 and CDR2 sequences are SGHRS and YFSETQ. This CDR3 contains 16 residues. The CDR3 region is CASSLKGVPSHNEQFF. Written as DNA, the CDR3 is TGCGCCAGCAGCTTGAAGGGGGTCCCCTCCCACAATGAGCAGTTCTTC.

This clone has only one observation. The V call is TRBV19, the J call TRBJ1-6; no clear D. This CDR3 has 12 residues. CDR1 LNHDA and CDR2 SQIVND come from the germline V gene (reference sequence). V was shortened by 5 bases and J by 4 bases, with 3 bases between the two germline ends. CDR3 sequence (DNA): TGTGCCAGTAGTTCGTATAATTCACCCCTCCACTTT. Translated: CASSSYNSPLHF. Full variable domain (remainder filled in from reference TRBV19 and TRBJ1-6): DGGITQSPKYLFRKEGQNVTLSCEQNLNHDAMYWYRQDPGQGLRLIYYSQIVNDFQKGDIAEGYSVSREKKESFPLTVTSAQKNPTAFYLCASSSYNSPLHFGNGTRLTVT.

The chain uses TRBV18 and TRBJ1-2; no clear D gene. The germline V gene has CDR1 KGHSH and CDR2 LQKENI. V gave up 2 bases and J gave up 0 bases, with 13 bases separating them. The CDR3 is 16 residues long. CDR3 nucleotide sequence: TGTGCCAGCTCACCAGTTTCGCTACAGTCTAACTATGGCTACACCTTC. This gives the protein CASSPVSLQSNYGYTF.

The chain has TRBV14 and TRBJ1-3; TRBD1 agrees at 7 bases. This CDR3 has 15 residues. Per germline, CDR1 SGHDN and CDR2 FVKESK. Trimming removed 3 bases from V and 2 bases from J; junction bases left unmatched: 4. The CDR3 DNA is TGTGCCAGCAGCCACCCGACAGGGACTGGAAACACCATATATTTT. It yields the protein CASSHPTGTGNTIYF. Based on the CDR3 plus reference TRBV14 and TRBJ1-3, the full variable domain is EAGVTQFPSHSVIEKGQTVTLRCDPISGHDNLYWYRRVMGKEIKFLLHFVKESKQDESGMPNNRFLAERTGGTYSTLKVQPAELEDSGVYFCASSHPTGTGNTIYFGEGSWLTVV.